This T cell receptor beta chain is drawn from a study of OX40 agonist ivuxolimab in advanced cancers. Study details: Ivuxolimab, an antibody that agonizes OX40 (CD134), was administered to the patients. Those enrolled were 80% to 85% male, with a mean age of about 60 years and ages from roughly 20 to 90. Patients achieving partial responses numbered three: one hepatocellular carcinoma case and two cutaneous melanoma cases.

Only in-frame clones appear in the TCRdb table, and some are missing; sequencing was by immunoSEQ multiplex PCR. The data contain just over 90,000 clones, under 95% of them singletons. The ends lost 2 bases at V and 10 bases at J; junction bases unmatched: 12. CDR1 is MNHEY, CDR2 SMNVEV, per germline (reference sequence). The CDR3 is 15 amino acids. The TCR originated in an adult with an advanced solid tumor such as melanoma, head and neck, liver or kidney cancer. V is TRBV27 and J is TRBJ1-1; 8 positions agree with TRBD1. The sample was CD4+ or CD8+ T cells sorted from blood, taken in a trial of the OX40 agonist ivuxolimab. CDR3 protein: CASSLTGQGLGLAFF. CDR3 in DNA: TGTGCCAGCAGTTTAACAGGACAGGGCCTTGGTCTAGCTTTCTTT.